This entry features one T cell receptor beta chain sequence. Followed longitudinally, the Seattle patients had been enrolled during active infection. Per the authors' pipeline: Amplifying reference gene primers gave estimates of nucleated cell counts. Using immunoSEQ multiplex PCR, the repertoire was profiled, and TCRdb retains in-frame clones only, with some absent. Clonal size and the V and J genes are those of that table, whereas D and trimming came from the DNA. The sample lists about 150,000 clones, around 85% seen once, with 0.55% to 0.75% in the top ten. The data were obtained in a study of blood T cell repertoires in COVID-19. Across the whole study: Whether acute or convalescent, the COVID-19 samples came from the United States, Italy and Spain. T cells, B-cell-depleted T cells, or PBMCs provided the cDNA or gDNA that served as material.

J lost 8 bases, V lost 6 bases, and 9 bases had no gene match. This CDR3 has 13 residues. The sequence was obtained from a man aged 55 to 69 with COVID-19, enrolled during active disease. This chain joins TRBV12-3 or TRBV12-4 and TRBJ1-2, with 7 positions matching TRBD1. The sample was peripheral blood. CDR3 DNA: TGTGCCAGCAGCTTAACAGGGGCCGGAGGCTACACCTTC. Protein product: CASSLTGAGGYTF.